Listed here are 13 T cell receptor beta chains from one sample, sequenced in a study of blood T cell repertoires in COVID-19. The assay was immunoSEQ multiplex PCR, and TCRdb's table has in-frame clones only and misses some. Of approximately 350,000 clones listed, 85% to 90% are singletons. Sequences were obtained from peripheral blood. These receptors all stem from a woman in her forties or fifties with COVID-19, enrolled during active disease.

The chain carries TRBV4-1 and TRBJ2-6; 8 bases fit TRBD2. The CDR3 is 19 residues long. Trimming removed 4 bases from V and 0 bases from J; junction bases left unmatched: 11. Germline V gene lookup returns CDR1 MGHRA and CDR2 YSYEKL. Here the CDR3 DNA reads TGCGCCAGCAGCCCCGGGAGGGCGACAGGCCTCTCTGGGGCCAACGTCCTGACTTTC. Residues: CASSPGRATGLSGANVLTF.

This chain uses TRBV19 with TRBJ1-4; the D gene is possibly TRBD1 (6 bases). The germline V gene encodes CDR1 LNHDA and CDR2 SQIVND (reference sequence). The CDR3 consists of 18 residues. With 7 bases removed from V and 8 bases from J, the gap between germline ends came to 29 bases. This CDR3 is CASTAKAIDRFWSEKLFF. CDR3 sequence (DNA): TGTGCCAGTACCGCTAAGGCCATAGACAGGTTCTGGTCCGAAAAACTGTTTTTT.

The J gene is TRBJ2-2, the V gene TRBV6-1, with 9 positions matching TRBD2. Trimming at V came to 2 bases and at J to 4 bases, leaving 8 bases not matched to a gene. The CDR3 runs to 17 residues. CDR1 and CDR2 (germline): MNHNS, SASEGT. CDR3 nucleotides: TGTGCCAGCAGTGAACGTGGGACTAGCCTCGGCACCGGGGAGCTGTTTTTT. Its translation is CASSERGTSLGTGELFF.

Here the CDR3 reads CASVGGSGARIQYF. The CDR3 nucleotides read TGCGCCAGCGTAGGTGGTAGCGGTGCTCGCATTCAGTACTTC. The V gene is TRBV4-3, the J gene TRBJ2-4; TRBD2 might be the D (6 bases). V shed 8 bases and J shed 9 bases, with 20 bases lying between them. Per germline, CDR1 LGHNA and CDR2 YSLEER. This CDR3 contains 14 residues.

The V call is TRBV5-1, the J call TRBJ2-2; 13 bases fit TRBD2. The CDR3 has 15 amino acids. V was clipped by 4 bases and J by 7 bases; unmatched bases: 4. The germline V gene has CDR1 SGHRS and CDR2 YFSETQ. CDR3 loop: CASSRTSGSDGELFF. CDR3 bases: TGCGCCAGCAGCCGGACTAGCGGGAGTGACGGGGAGCTGTTTTTT.

This clone was counted once. CDR3 nucleotides: TGTGCCAGCCGAAAGGGGTCTGCACCCTACGAGCAGTACTTC. Amino acid sequence: CASRKGSAPYEQYF. The rearrangement joins TRBV11-3 to TRBJ2-7, with a possible D match to TRBD1 (5 bases). Per the germline V gene, CDR1 is SGHNT and CDR2 is YENEEA. V gave up 8 bases and J gave up 2 bases, with 16 bases separating them. The CDR3 is made up of 14 amino acids. Drawing the rest from reference TRBV11-3 and TRBJ2-7, the complete variable domain is EAGVVQSPRYKIIEKKQPVAFWCNPISGHNTLYWYLQNLGQGPELLIRYENEEAVDDSQLPKDRFSAERLKGVDSTLKIQPAELGDSAVYLCASRKGSAPYEQYFGPGTRLTVT.

The gene calls are TRBV21-1 and TRBJ2-2; whether TRBD1, the table's D call, matches the DNA was not checked. TRBV21-1 corresponds to a pseudogene. CDR3 length: 22 residues. CDR3 in amino acids: CASSKKVPFFTGTGANTGELFF. CDR3 nucleotides: TGTGCCAGCAGCAAAAAGGTTCCTTTTTTCACCGGGACAGGGGCGAACACCGGGGAGCTGTTTTTT.

Written as DNA, the CDR3 is TGTGCCAGCAGTTTCCAGGGGGCAACTGGAAACACCATATATTTT. It translates to CASSFQGATGNTIYF. The chain is built from TRBV6-5 and TRBJ1-3, with 8 bases fitting TRBD1. This CDR3 spans 15 amino acids. V lost 4 bases and J lost 2; bases outside the gene matches: 4. Germline V gene sequence: CDR1 MNHEY, CDR2 SVGAGI.

The rearrangement uses TRBV27 and TRBJ1-1; weak D call: TRBD1 (5 bases). V was pared by 6 bases and J by 5 bases, with 13 bases between. From germline, CDR1 is MNHEY and CDR2 SMNVEV (reference sequence). This CDR3 region has 13 residues. CDR3 DNA sequence: TGTGCCAGCAGGAGGCAGGGATGGACTGAAGCTTTCTTT. It specifies CASRRQGWTEAFF.

The V gene is TRBV6-1, the J gene TRBJ1-1, with a tentative D call TRBD1 (6 bases). This CDR3 has 15 residues. Trimming took 3 bases from V and 1 from J, leaving 12 bases between them. CDR1 is MNHNS, CDR2 SASEGT, per germline. CDR3 coding DNA: TGTGCCAGCAGTGATTGGGGGGGCCGGAACACTGAAGCTTTCTTT. It yields the protein CASSDWGGRNTEAFF.

The chain recombines TRBV19 with TRBJ1-2; maybe TRBD1 (5 bases). Germline V lookup: CDR1 LNHDA, CDR2 SQIVND (reference sequence). The germline V and J ends were trimmed by 6 bases and 4 bases, with 18 bases remaining between them. The CDR3 runs 15 residues. CDR3 DNA: TGTGCCAGTAGAGCCAGCGGGGAGGGGACCTATGGCTACACCTTC. Amino acids: CASRASGEGTYGYTF.

The rearrangement joins TRBV14 to TRBJ1-6, with 10 bases fitting TRBD1. This CDR3 region has 16 residues. J was trimmed by 9 bases and V by 4 bases; bases with no gene match: 9. Germline V gives CDR1 SGHDN, CDR2 FVKESK. Here the CDR3 DNA reads TGTGCCAGCAGCCTTATAGGGACAGGGGATGGTTCACCCCTCCACTTT. This sequence encodes CASSLIGTGDGSPLHF. Using reference TRBV14 and TRBJ1-6 for the parts outside the CDR3, the full variable domain is EAGVTQFPSHSVIEKGQTVTLRCDPISGHDNLYWYRRVMGKEIKFLLHFVKESKQDESGMPNNRFLAERTGGTYSTLKVQPAELEDSGVYFCASSLIGTGDGSPLHFGNGTRLTVT.

The V gene is TRBV15, the J gene TRBJ2-1; 12 bases match TRBD2. The CDR3 is 17 residues long. Trimming cost V 1 base and J 7 bases; bases outside gene matches: 8. CDR1 LNHNV and CDR2 YYDKDF come from the germline V gene (reference sequence). In DNA form, the CDR3 reads TGTGCCACCAGCAGAGTGGGAGTGGGACTAGCGGGTAATGAGCAGTTCTTC. Its protein product is CATSRVGVGLAGNEQFF.